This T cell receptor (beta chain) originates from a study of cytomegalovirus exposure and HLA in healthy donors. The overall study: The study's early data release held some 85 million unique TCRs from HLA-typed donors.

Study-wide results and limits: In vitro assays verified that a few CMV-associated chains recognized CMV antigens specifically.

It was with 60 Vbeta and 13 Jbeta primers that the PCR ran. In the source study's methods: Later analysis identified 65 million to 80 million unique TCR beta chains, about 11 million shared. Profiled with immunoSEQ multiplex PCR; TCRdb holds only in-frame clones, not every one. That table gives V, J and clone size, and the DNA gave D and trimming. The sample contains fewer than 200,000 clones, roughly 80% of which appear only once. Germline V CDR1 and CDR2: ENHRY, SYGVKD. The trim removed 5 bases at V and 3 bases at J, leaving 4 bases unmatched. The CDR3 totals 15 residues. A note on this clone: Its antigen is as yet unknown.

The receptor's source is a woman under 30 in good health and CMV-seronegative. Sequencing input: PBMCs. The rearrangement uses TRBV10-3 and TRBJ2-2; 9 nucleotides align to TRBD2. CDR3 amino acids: CAISLAGMDTGELFF. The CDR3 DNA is TGTGCCATCAGTCTAGCGGGAATGGACACCGGGGAGCTGTTTTTT.